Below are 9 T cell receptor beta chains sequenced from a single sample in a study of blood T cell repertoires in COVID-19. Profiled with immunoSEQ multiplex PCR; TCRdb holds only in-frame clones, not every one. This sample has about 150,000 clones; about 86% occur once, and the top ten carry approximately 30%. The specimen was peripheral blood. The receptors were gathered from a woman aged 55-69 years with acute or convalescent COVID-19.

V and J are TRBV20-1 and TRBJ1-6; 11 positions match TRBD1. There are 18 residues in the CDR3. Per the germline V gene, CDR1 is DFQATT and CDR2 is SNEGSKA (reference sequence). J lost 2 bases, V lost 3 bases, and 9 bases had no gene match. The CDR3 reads CSASGWGQGGAYNSPLHF. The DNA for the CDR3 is TGCAGTGCTAGTGGTTGGGGACAGGGGGGTGCCTATAATTCACCCCTCCACTTT.

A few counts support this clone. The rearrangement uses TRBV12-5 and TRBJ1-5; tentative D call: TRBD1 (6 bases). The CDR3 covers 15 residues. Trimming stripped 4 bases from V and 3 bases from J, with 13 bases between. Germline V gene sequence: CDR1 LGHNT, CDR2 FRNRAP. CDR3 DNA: TGTGCTAGTGGTTGGTATGGACAGAACAATCAGCCCCAGCATTTT. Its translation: CASGWYGQNNQPQHF.

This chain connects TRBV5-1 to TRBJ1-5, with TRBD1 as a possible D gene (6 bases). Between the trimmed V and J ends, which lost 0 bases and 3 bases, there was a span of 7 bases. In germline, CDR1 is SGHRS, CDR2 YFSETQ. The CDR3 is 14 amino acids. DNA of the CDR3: TGCGCCAGCAGCTTGGCAGGGGTCAATCAGCCCCAGCATTTT. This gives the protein CASSLAGVNQPQHF.

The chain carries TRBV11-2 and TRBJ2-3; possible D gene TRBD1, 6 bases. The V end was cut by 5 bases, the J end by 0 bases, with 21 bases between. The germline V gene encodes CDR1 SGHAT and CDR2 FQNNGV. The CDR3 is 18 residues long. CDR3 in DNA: TGTGCCAGCAGCCCTCCCGGGCAGGGGTCATTTAGCACAGATACGCAGTATTTT. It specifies CASSPPGQGSFSTDTQYF.

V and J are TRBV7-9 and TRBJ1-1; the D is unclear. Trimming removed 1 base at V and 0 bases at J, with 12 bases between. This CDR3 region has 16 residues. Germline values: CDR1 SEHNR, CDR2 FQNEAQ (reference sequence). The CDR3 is CASSLGRYEMNTEAFF. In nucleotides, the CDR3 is TGTGCCAGCAGCTTAGGCAGGTACGAAATGAACACTGAAGCTTTCTTT.

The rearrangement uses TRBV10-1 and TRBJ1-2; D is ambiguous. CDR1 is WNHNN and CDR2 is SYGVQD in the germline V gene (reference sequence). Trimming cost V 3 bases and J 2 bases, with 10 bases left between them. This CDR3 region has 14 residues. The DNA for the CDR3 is TGCGCCAGCAGTGAAAGGTACAGAAACTATGGCTACACCTTC. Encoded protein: CASSERYRNYGYTF.

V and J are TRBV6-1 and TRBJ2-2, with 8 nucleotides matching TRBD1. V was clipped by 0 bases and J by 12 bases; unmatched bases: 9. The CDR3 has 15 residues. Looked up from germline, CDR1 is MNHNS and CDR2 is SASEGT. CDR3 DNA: TGTGCCAGCAGTGAAGCCAGACAGGGGTCAGGGAAGCTGTTTTTT. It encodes CASSEARQGSGKLFF.

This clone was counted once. Written as DNA, the CDR3 is TGTGCCAGCAGCCCTCAAGCGGACAGGGCGGCTGGCTACACCTTC. Translated, it gives CASSPQADRAAGYTF. J is TRBJ1-2 and V is TRBV14; 8 bases are shared with TRBD1. The CDR3 is 15 residues long. Per germline, CDR1 SGHDN and CDR2 FVKESK. V lost 4 bases, J lost 7 bases, and 11 bases stayed unmatched.

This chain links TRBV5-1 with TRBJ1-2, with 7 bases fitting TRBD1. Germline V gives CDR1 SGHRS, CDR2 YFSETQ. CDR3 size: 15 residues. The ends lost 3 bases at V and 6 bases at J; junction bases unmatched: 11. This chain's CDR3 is CASSWALTGVDGYTF. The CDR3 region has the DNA TGCGCCAGCAGCTGGGCTCTTACAGGGGTCGATGGCTACACCTTC.